This TCR beta chain was observed in a study of T cell repertoires in cytomegalovirus infection (dated by TCRdb to about 2019). Describing the broader study: Because public TCR beta signatures pointed to carriage of CMV infection together with the matching HLA type, the HLA type of each donor mattered for the analysis. General findings and caveats noted by the study authors: In both this cohort and an independent cohort of 352 donors, the cumulative frequency of public TCR beta family members distinguished carriers of CMV infection plus the relevant HLA type. The ex vivo response was dominated by HLA-C-restricted CMV-specific TCR beta clonotypes, and the single most frequent clonotype in two of eight donors was supplied by these HLA-C-restricted clonotypes.

The reads were generated on an Illumina HiSeq 1500. TCRdb ran its own pipeline on the public reads, namely fastp trimming at Q25 and MiXCR clone calling, and kept in-frame beta chains. Merged by CDR3 protein, the rows form single entries marked with the most common genes and DNA. Across this sample there are 80,000 to 130,000 distinct CDR3 sequences, with around a quarter seen only once. The ten largest clones capture roughly two fifths of the sample. The CDR3 covers 14 residues, taking in both the cysteine and the phenylalanine. Kept here is only the CDR3 DNA, which spans 42 bases and is read in frame from base 1. V and J are trimmed by 3 bases and 5 bases, and the gene matches miss 6 bases of the junction. This clonotype has a count of ten or more. No antigen is known for it. Per-base quality was not reported, and no clone a single base away is much larger than it.

The clonotype originates from a human donor in good health (CMV status not recorded). Some clones in this sample may be carry-over from other donors' samples. Rearrangement joined TRBV12-3 or TRBV12-4 to TRBJ2-5; 7 bases in the junction line up with TRBD1. The specimen was CD8+ T cells from PBMCs. This receptor carries the CDR3 CASSLKGAEETQYF. The nucleotide sequence is given as TGTGCCAGCAGTTTGAAGGGGGCCGAGGAGACCCAGTACTTC.